Each of the 30 T cell receptor beta chains below was sequenced from the same sample in a study of blood T cell repertoires in COVID-19. Measured with immunoSEQ multiplex PCR; TCRdb has only the in-frame clones, and not every one. The sample yields fewer than 15,000 clones, around 85% seen once. Specimen: peripheral blood. The receptors derive from a human donor in a cohort sampled during active COVID-19.

This sequence joins TRBV10-2 and TRBJ2-2; D gene ambiguous. The V end lost 4 bases, the J end lost 3 bases, and 12 bases lay between the germline ends. Per the germline V gene, CDR1 is WSHSY and CDR2 is SAAADI. The CDR3 runs 15 residues. The DNA of the CDR3 is TGCGCCAGCAGTGCTCTAAGTCTCGACACCGGGGAGCTGTTTTTT. Translation gives CASSALSLDTGELFF.

V and J are TRBV10-3 and TRBJ2-7; D not resolved. Trimming took 0 bases from V and 2 from J, leaving 8 bases between them. CDR3 length equals 14 residues. Germline V gene lookup returns CDR1 ENHRY and CDR2 SYGVKD. The CDR3 loop is CAISESRQTYEQYF. Here the CDR3 DNA reads TGTGCCATCAGTGAGTCGAGGCAGACCTACGAGCAGTACTTC.

With respect to this clone: The same CDR3 also results from other DNA sequences found in this sample. V gene TRBV18 combines with J gene TRBJ1-2; D possibly corresponds to TRBD1 (5 bases). Germline values: CDR1 KGHSH, CDR2 LQKENI. The CDR3 consists of 14 residues. Trimming left V 2 bases short and J 4 bases short, with 11 bases between. CDR3 residues: CASSPAGTRYGYTF. Here the CDR3 DNA reads TGTGCCAGCTCACCAGCCGGGACTCGCTATGGCTACACCTTC.

CDR3 sequence (DNA): TGTGCCAGCAGCGCGGTGACAGGTTACAATGAGCAGTTCTTC. Encoded protein: CASSAVTGYNEQFF. The chain carries TRBV7-9 and TRBJ2-1; D perhaps matches TRBD1 (6 bases). CDR3 length: 14 residues. CDR1 and CDR2 (germline): SEHNR, FQNEAQ (reference sequence). Trimming pared 5 bases from V and 4 bases from J, leaving 12 bases between.

This sequence joins TRBV5-6 and TRBJ1-3; no clear D. In germline, CDR1 is SGHDT, CDR2 YYEEEE. The CDR3 spans 13 residues. The germline V and J ends were trimmed by 1 base and 4 bases, with 6 bases remaining between them. CDR3 residues: CASSLTSGNTIYF. CDR3 nucleotide sequence: TGTGCCAGCAGCTTGACGAGCGGAAACACCATATATTTT.

The rearrangement joins TRBV18 to TRBJ2-5; D is ambiguous. CDR3 length: 13 amino acids. V lost 2 bases and J lost 3, with 7 bases in between. The V gene's germline CDR1 is KGHSH and CDR2 LQKENI. This CDR3 is CASSPMSEETQYF. CDR3 sequence (DNA): TGTGCCAGCTCACCAATGTCAGAAGAGACCCAGTACTTC.

This chain links TRBV6-5 with TRBJ1-1, with D possibly matching TRBD1 (5 bases). Per the germline V gene, CDR1 is MNHEY and CDR2 is SVGAGI. Trimming left V 4 bases short and J 10 bases short, with 13 bases between. This CDR3 region has 12 residues. The CDR3 DNA sequence: TGTGCCAGCAGTTCGTTAAGGGGAGGAGCTTTCTTT. The encoded protein is CASSSLRGGAFF.

This chain joins TRBV5-1 and TRBJ2-3, with 11 positions matching TRBD2. The CDR3 is made up of 14 amino acids. V was clipped by 4 bases and J by 6 bases; unmatched bases: 4. Looked up from germline, CDR1 is SGHRS and CDR2 is YFSETQ. CDR3 protein: CASSVTSGGDTQYF. CDR3 coding DNA: TGCGCCAGCAGCGTTACTAGCGGGGGCGATACGCAGTATTTT.

The V and J genes are TRBV7-9 and TRBJ2-7; a possible D gene is TRBD1 (6 bases). Germline assignment: CDR1 SEHNR and CDR2 FQNEAQ (reference sequence). Trimming took off 1 base at V and 1 base at J, with 11 bases between the two ends. The CDR3 totals 15 residues. The CDR3 sequence: CASSLGTAMSYEQYF. In nucleotides, the CDR3 is TGTGCCAGCAGCTTAGGGACAGCCATGTCCTACGAGCAGTACTTC.

V and J are TRBV9 and TRBJ1-2; weak D call: TRBD1 (5 bases). V gave up 5 bases and J gave up 5 bases, with 16 bases separating them. Germline CDR1 SGDLS, CDR2 YYNGEE. CDR3 length: 14 residues. In DNA, the CDR3 is TGTGCCAGCAGTCACACAGGCTTTCGGTATGGCTACACCTTC. Translated, it gives CASSHTGFRYGYTF.

The chain recombines TRBV21-1 with TRBJ1-1; TRBD1, the D gene given by the table, was not confirmed from the DNA. TRBV21-1 is a documented pseudogene. This CDR3 is built from 17 residues. This CDR3 reads CASSNGTGGTLVTEAFF. The CDR3 DNA reads TGTGCCAGCAGCAACGGGACAGGGGGGACCCTGGTCACTGAAGCTTTCTTT.

CDR3 loop: CASSLVAVKNTEAFF. CDR3 in DNA: TGTGCCAGCAGCTTAGTCGCGGTTAAGAACACTGAAGCTTTCTTT. This chain links TRBV11-2 with TRBJ1-1; D is uncertain. Trimming removed 1 base at V and 1 base at J, with 10 bases between. The CDR3 extends over 15 amino acids. Germline V gene lookup returns CDR1 SGHAT and CDR2 FQNNGV.

Only one count was recorded for this clone. The rearrangement links TRBV5-1 to TRBJ2-6, with D perhaps TRBD1 (6 bases). The germline V and J ends were trimmed by 2 bases and 2 bases, with 8 bases remaining between them. The germline gives CDR1 SGHRS, CDR2 YFSETQ. The CDR3 is 15 amino acids. The CDR3, as DNA: TGCGCCAGCAGCTTCACAGGGACTGGGGCCAACGTCCTGACTTTC. Translating gives CASSFTGTGANVLTF.

This chain joins TRBV7-2 and TRBJ2-5; D is perhaps TRBD1 (8 bases). The V and J ends lost 5 bases and 5 bases respectively, with 18 bases between them. The CDR3 sequence is 15 residues long. Germline assignment: CDR1 SGHTA and CDR2 FQGNSA. The chain's CDR3 is CASSLRTGRGETQYF. The CDR3 coding sequence is TGTGCCAGCAGCCTCCGGACAGGGCGGGGGGAGACCCAGTACTTC.

The chain has TRBV5-6 and TRBJ1-3, with D maybe TRBD1 (5 bases). The CDR3 is 16 residues long. Germline V gene data show CDR1 as SGHDT and CDR2 as YYEEEE. The V end lost 2 bases, the J end lost 0 bases, and 12 bases lay between the germline ends. The CDR3 DNA reads TGTGCCAGCAGCTTACCAGCCGACAGCTCTGGAAACACCATATATTTT. Translating it yields CASSLPADSSGNTIYF.

This clone appeared a single time. The chain joins TRBV4-3 to TRBJ2-3, with TRBD2 matching 9 bases. Trimming cost V 3 bases and J 4 bases; bases outside gene matches: 8. The CDR3 totals 16 residues. Germline CDR1 is LGHNA and CDR2 is YSLEER. CDR3 sequence (DNA): TGCGCCAGCAGCCAGACTAGCGGTTGGGGCCCAGATACGCAGTATTTT. The encoded protein is CASSQTSGWGPDTQYF.

The chain uses TRBV18 and TRBJ2-1; 10 nucleotides match TRBD2. J gave up 9 bases and V 3 bases, and 5 bases lay outside the gene matches. Germline values: CDR1 KGHSH, CDR2 LQKENI. This CDR3 has 14 amino acids. In DNA form, the CDR3 reads TGTGCCAGCTCACCTAGGGCTAGCGGGGGTGAGCAGTTCTTC. Protein sequence: CASSPRASGGEQFF.

The chain combines TRBV7-2 with TRBJ1-1; 7 bases are a match to TRBD1. The germline V gene has CDR1 SGHTA and CDR2 FQGNSA. This CDR3 is 13 amino acids long. The J segment lost 11 bases and the V segment lost 3 bases, leaving 9 bases of the junction unmatched. The CDR3 region has the DNA TGTGCCAGCAGCTTGAGACAGGGTAGCATGGCTTTCTTT. It specifies CASSLRQGSMAFF.

The chain combines TRBV19 with TRBJ1-2; TRBD1 might be the D (6 bases). V was clipped by 5 bases and J by 3 bases, with 19 bases between them. This CDR3 region has 16 residues. Germline-derived CDR1 and CDR2 are LNHDA and SQIVND (reference sequence). CDR3 residues: CASSQGITRGYYGYTF. The DNA for the CDR3 is TGTGCCAGTAGTCAGGGGATAACTCGAGGATACTATGGCTACACCTTC.

The chain links TRBV4-3 to TRBJ1-2, with D possibly TRBD1 on 5 matching bases. Germline V CDR1 and CDR2: LGHNA, YSLEER. CDR3 length: 13 residues. V gave up 8 bases and J gave up 6 bases, with 16 bases separating them. The CDR3 is CASLGGAGNGYTF. The DNA of the CDR3 is TGCGCCAGCCTCGGCGGGGCAGGGAATGGCTACACCTTC.

The chain couples TRBV7-8 to TRBJ2-7; 8 positions agree with TRBD1. The CDR3 is 15 residues long. Trimming removed 5 bases from V and 6 bases from J; junction bases left unmatched: 12. Germline V gene sequence: CDR1 SGHVS, CDR2 FQNEAQ. CDR3 sequence reads: CASSLRTGQSGEQYF. As DNA, the CDR3 is TGTGCCAGCAGCCTCAGGACAGGGCAATCGGGCGAGCAGTACTTC.

The J gene is TRBJ2-4, the V gene TRBV7-3, with 7 positions matching TRBD2. CDR1 is SGHTA and CDR2 is FQGTGA in the germline V gene. With V trimmed by 2 bases and J by 3 bases, 1 base remained unmatched. CDR3 length: 14 residues. This CDR3 reads CASSLGGDKNIQYF. The CDR3 bases are TGTGCCAGCAGCTTAGGGGGGGACAAAAACATTCAGTACTTC.

The chain combines TRBV2 with TRBJ2-3; 8 bases agree with TRBD2. In germline, CDR1 is SNHLY, CDR2 FYNNEI. V shed 3 bases, J shed 5 bases, and the junction held 13 bases outside the gene matches. This CDR3 contains 17 residues. CDR3 nucleotide sequence: TGTGCCAGCAGTGACTTCGGGAGGGAGTCGGGGAGAGATACGCAGTATTTT. This encodes CASSDFGRESGRDTQYF.

The CDR3 here is CASSLRGWPEAFF. In DNA form, the CDR3 reads TGTGCCAGCAGCTTGAGGGGGTGGCCTGAAGCTTTCTTT. This rearrangement joins TRBV5-5 to TRBJ1-1, with a tentative D call TRBD1 (6 bases). Germline V gene sequence: CDR1 SGHKS, CDR2 YYEKEE (reference sequence). V was pared by 1 base and J by 6 bases, with 10 bases between. The length of the CDR3 is 13 residues. Using reference TRBV5-5 and TRBJ1-1 for the parts outside the CDR3, the full variable domain is DAGVTQSPTHLIKTRGQQVTLRCSPISGHKSVSWYQQVLGQGPQFIFQYYEKEERGRGNFPDRFSARQFPNYSSELNVNALLLGDSALYLCASSLRGWPEAFFGQGTRLTVV.

The chain couples TRBV4-1 to TRBJ1-5; D is perhaps TRBD1 (5 bases). The ends were cut back, 1 base at V and 7 bases at J, with 14 bases in the middle. CDR1 and CDR2 (germline): MGHRA, YSYEKL. The CDR3 has 15 amino acids. CDR3 coding DNA: TGCGCCAGCAGCCAAGGGGGAGGGGAATCACAGCCCCAGCATTTT. It translates to CASSQGGGESQPQHF.

The rearrangement joins TRBV6-6 to TRBJ1-2; D gene unclear. V was pared by 8 bases and J by 8 bases, with 15 bases between. CDR1 is MNHNY, CDR2 SVGAGI, per germline (reference sequence). The CDR3 length is 12 residues. The CDR3: CASWALAPGYTF. The CDR3 DNA reads as TGTGCCAGCTGGGCTCTCGCCCCCGGCTACACCTTC.

The chain combines TRBV10-3 with TRBJ2-7, with a weak D call TRBD1 (6 bases). CDR1 and CDR2 (germline): ENHRY, SYGVKD. The germline V and J ends were trimmed by 3 bases and 3 bases, with 6 bases remaining between them. There are 12 residues in the CDR3. CDR3 sequence reads: CAISDRGYEQYF. The CDR3, as DNA: TGTGCCATCAGTGACAGGGGCTACGAGCAGTACTTC.

J is TRBJ1-1 and V is TRBV4-2; TRBD1 matches 7 bases. With 0 bases clipped from V and 7 bases from J, the junction kept 8 bases outside the gene matches. In germline, CDR1 is LGHNA, CDR2 YNFKEQ. CDR3 length equals 15 residues. The DNA for the CDR3 is TGTGCCAGCAGCCAAGAGGTCGTACAGGGGAGTGAAGCTTTCTTT. Residues: CASSQEVVQGSEAFF.

This clone has just one count. This chain connects TRBV4-3 to TRBJ2-2; D is possibly TRBD2 (5 bases). V lost 4 bases, J lost 0 bases, and 9 bases lay in between. Looked up from germline, CDR1 is LGHNA and CDR2 is YSLEER. The CDR3 sequence is 15 residues long. CDR3 in DNA: TGCGCCAGCAGCCCTCGACTAACGAACACCGGGGAGCTGTTTTTT. It codes for CASSPRLTNTGELFF.

V gene TRBV5-4 combines with J gene TRBJ2-5; weak D call: TRBD2 (7 bases). V dropped 9 bases and J dropped 3 bases, with 15 bases sitting between them. In germline, CDR1 is SGHNT, CDR2 YYREEE (reference sequence). CDR3 length equals 13 residues. CDR3 sequence reads: CANHRGGEETQYF. The CDR3 DNA sequence: TGTGCCAACCATAGGGGGGGAGAAGAGACCCAGTACTTC.